A few counts support the clone carrying this T cell receptor beta chain. Antigen specificity is unknown. These data belong to a study of T-cell memory formation after mild COVID-19. Looked up from germline, CDR1 is DFQATT and CDR2 is SNEGSKA (reference sequence). This CDR3 region has 13 residues. The V gene lost 6 bases and the J gene lost 6 bases, with 16 bases spanning the gap. Sample barcodes and UMIs were carried by the TCR alpha and TCR beta cDNA libraries that 5'RACE generated with constant-segment primers. MiXCR, applied by TCRdb to the 5' RACE reads, yields one record per CDR3 protein. The table lists some 350,000 distinct CDR3 sequences, roughly 15% of them singletons. Study observations and caveats: Pre-infection memory harbored some responding clones, suggesting cross-reactive memory joined. Second-wave clones with a day 37 peak had unconfirmed SARS-CoV-2 specificity.

This sequence was found in a young man who had mild COVID-19 (a few samples of this study predate the infection). Cell type and time point are not known. The sequencing input was PBMCs or a T cell subset sorted from them (not recorded which). V and J are TRBV20-1 and TRBJ2-3, with D perhaps matching TRBD2 (6 bases). For the CDR3, the DNA is TGCAGTGCCATGGGCGGGGCCAGGGATACGCAGTATTTT. This translates into CSAMGGARDTQYF.